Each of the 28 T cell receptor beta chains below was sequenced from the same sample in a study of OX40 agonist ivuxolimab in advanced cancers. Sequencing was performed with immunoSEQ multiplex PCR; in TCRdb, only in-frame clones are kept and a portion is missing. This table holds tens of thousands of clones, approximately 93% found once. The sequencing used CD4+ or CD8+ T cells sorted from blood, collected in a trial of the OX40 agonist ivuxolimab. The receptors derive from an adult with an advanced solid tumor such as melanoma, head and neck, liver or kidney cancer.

CDR3 coding DNA: TGTGCCAGCAGTTCCCTACTAGCGGGAGGGAAGGAGCAGTACTTC. Its translation is CASSSLLAGGKEQYF. The chain employs TRBV27 and TRBJ2-7; 13 bases fit TRBD2. Germline V gene data show CDR1 as MNHEY and CDR2 as SMNVEV (reference sequence). The CDR3 loop spans 15 amino acids. Losses at the gene ends were 4 bases for V and 7 bases for J; bases not matched to a gene: 7.

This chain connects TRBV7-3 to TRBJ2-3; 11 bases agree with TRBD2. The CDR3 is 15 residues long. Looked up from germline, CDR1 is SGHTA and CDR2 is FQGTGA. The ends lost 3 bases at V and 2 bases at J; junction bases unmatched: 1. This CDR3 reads CASSFSGRATDTQYF. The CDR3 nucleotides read TGTGCCAGCAGCTTTAGCGGGAGGGCCACAGATACGCAGTATTTT. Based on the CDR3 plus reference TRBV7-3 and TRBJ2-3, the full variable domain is GAGVSQTPSNKVTEKGKYVELRCDPISGHTALYWYRQSLGQGPEFLIYFQGTGAADDSGLPNDRFFAVRPEGSVSTLKIQRTERGDSAVYLCASSFSGRATDTQYFGPGTRLTVL.

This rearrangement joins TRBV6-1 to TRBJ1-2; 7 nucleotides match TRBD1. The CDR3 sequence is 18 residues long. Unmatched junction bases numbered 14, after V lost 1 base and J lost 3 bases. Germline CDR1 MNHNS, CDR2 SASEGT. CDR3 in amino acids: CASSEVPLGQAYYYGYTF. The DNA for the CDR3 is TGTGCCAGCAGTGAAGTCCCCCTCGGACAGGCATACTACTATGGCTACACCTTC.

CDR3 sequence: CASSPGQGATLVYNEQFF. The DNA of the CDR3 is TGTGCCAGCAGCCCGGGACAGGGGGCTACTCTGGTCTACAATGAGCAGTTCTTC. The gene calls are TRBV25-1 and TRBJ2-1; 12 nucleotides agree with TRBD1. Per the germline V gene, CDR1 is MGHDK and CDR2 is SYGVNS. V was clipped by 6 bases and J by 3 bases; unmatched bases: 12. There are 18 residues in the CDR3.

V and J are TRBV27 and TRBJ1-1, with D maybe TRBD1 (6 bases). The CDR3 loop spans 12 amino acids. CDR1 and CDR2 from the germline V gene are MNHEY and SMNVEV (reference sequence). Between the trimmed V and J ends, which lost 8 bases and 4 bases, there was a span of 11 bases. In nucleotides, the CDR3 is TGTGCCAGCCGCGGGACACCCACTGAAGCTTTCTTT. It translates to CASRGTPTEAFF.

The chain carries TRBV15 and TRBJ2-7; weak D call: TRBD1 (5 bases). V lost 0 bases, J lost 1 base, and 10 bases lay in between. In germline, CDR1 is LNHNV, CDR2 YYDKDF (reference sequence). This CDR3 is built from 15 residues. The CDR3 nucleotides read TGTGCCACCAGCAGAGATAAGGGGTCTTCCTACGAGCAGTACTTC. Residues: CATSRDKGSSYEQYF.

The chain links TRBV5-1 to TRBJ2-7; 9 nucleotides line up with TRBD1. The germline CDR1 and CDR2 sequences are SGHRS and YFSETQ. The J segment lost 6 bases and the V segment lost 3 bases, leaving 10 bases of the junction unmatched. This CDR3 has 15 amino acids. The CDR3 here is CASSYVPGQGSEQYF. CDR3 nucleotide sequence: TGCGCCAGCAGCTACGTACCGGGACAGGGATCCGAGCAGTACTTC.

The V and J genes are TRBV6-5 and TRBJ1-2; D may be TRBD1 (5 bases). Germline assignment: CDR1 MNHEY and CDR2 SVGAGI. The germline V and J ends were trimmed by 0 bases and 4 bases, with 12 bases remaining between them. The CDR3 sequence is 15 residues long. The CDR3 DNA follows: TGTGCCAGCAGTTACTCCGGGGGGAAAAGCTATGGCTACACCTTC. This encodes CASSYSGGKSYGYTF.

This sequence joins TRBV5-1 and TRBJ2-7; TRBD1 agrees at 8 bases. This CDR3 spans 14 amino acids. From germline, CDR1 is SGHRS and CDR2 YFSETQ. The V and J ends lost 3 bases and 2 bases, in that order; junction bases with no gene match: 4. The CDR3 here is CASSSGQGPYEQYF. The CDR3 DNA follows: TGCGCCAGCAGCTCTGGACAGGGACCCTACGAGCAGTACTTC.

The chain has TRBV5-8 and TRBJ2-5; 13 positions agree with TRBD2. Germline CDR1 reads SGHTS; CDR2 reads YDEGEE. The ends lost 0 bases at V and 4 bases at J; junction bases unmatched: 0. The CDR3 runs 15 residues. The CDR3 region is CASSLGTSGGETQYF. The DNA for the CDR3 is TGTGCCAGCAGCTTGGGGACTAGCGGGGGAGAGACCCAGTACTTC.

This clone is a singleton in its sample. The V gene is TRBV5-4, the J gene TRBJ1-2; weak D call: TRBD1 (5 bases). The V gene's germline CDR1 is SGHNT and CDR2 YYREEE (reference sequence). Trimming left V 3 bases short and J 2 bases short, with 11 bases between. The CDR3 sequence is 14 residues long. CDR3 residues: CASSSTGTNYGYTF. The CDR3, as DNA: TGTGCCAGCAGCTCAACAGGAACCAACTATGGCTACACCTTC.

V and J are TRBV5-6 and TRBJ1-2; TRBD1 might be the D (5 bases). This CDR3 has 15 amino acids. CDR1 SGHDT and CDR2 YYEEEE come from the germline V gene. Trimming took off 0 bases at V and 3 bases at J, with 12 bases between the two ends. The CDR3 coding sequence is TGTGCCAGCAGCTTGGCCTCGGAAGGGGACTATGGCTACACCTTC. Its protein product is CASSLASEGDYGYTF.

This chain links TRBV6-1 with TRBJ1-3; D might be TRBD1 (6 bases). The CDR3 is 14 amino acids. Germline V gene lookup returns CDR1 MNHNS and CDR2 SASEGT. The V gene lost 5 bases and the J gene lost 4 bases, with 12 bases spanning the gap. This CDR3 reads CASSPTGSGNTIYF. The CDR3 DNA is TGTGCCAGCAGTCCCACAGGGTCAGGAAACACCATATATTTT.

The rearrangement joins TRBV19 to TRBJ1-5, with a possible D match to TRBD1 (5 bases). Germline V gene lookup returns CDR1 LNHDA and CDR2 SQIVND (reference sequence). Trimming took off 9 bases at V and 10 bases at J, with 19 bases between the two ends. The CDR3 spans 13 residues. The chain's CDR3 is CASYGGSKSPQHF. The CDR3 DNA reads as TGTGCCAGCTACGGGGGGTCCAAGAGTCCCCAGCATTTT.

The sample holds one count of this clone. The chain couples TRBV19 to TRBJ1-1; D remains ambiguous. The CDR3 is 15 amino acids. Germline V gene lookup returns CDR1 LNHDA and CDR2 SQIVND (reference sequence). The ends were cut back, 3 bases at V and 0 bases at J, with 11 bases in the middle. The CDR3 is CASSIIEGLNTEAFF. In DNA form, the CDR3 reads TGTGCCAGTAGTATTATCGAGGGTTTGAACACTGAAGCTTTCTTT. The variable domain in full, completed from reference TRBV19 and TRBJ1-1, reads DGGITQSPKYLFRKEGQNVTLSCEQNLNHDAMYWYRQDPGQGLRLIYYSQIVNDFQKGDIAEGYSVSREKKESFPLTVTSAQKNPTAFYLCASSIIEGLNTEAFFGQGTRLTVV.

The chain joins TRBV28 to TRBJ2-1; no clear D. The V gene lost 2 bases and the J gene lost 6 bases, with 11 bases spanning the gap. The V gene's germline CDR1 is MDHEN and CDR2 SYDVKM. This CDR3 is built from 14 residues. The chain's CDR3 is CASSLGRRPNEQFF. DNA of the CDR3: TGTGCCAGCAGTTTAGGGCGCCGACCCAATGAGCAGTTCTTC.

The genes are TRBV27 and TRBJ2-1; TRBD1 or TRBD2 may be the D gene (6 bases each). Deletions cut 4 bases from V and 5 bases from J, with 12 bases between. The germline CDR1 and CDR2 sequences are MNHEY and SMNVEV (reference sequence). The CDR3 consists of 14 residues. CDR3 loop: CASSSRGEHNEQFF. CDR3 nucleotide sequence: TGTGCCAGCAGTTCGAGGGGGGAGCACAATGAGCAGTTCTTC.

The CDR3 DNA follows: TGTGCCAGCAGCTTGGATCGGGAGATTAACTATGGCTACACCTTC. Translation: CASSLDREINYGYTF. This chain uses TRBV5-6 with TRBJ1-2; D remains ambiguous. The CDR3 runs to 15 residues. Germline CDR1 SGHDT, CDR2 YYEEEE. Trimming left V 0 bases short and J 1 base short, with 10 bases between.

The CDR3 region is CASSYTEGLAYETQYF. CDR3 nucleotide sequence: TGTGCCAGCAGTTACACCGAGGGACTAGCGTATGAGACCCAGTACTTC. The rearrangement uses TRBV6-5 and TRBJ2-5; TRBD2 agrees at 10 bases. Trimming cost V 2 bases and J 5 bases; bases outside gene matches: 8. The CDR3 has 16 residues. Germline CDR1 and CDR2: MNHEY and SVGAGI.

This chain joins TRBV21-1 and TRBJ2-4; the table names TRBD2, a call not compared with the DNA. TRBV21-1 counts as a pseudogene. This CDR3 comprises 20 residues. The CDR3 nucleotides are TGTGCCAGCAGCAAAGCCAATCCCTCCTGGACTAGCGGGAGGTTTAGCATTCAGTACTTC. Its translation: CASSKANPSWTSGRFSIQYF.

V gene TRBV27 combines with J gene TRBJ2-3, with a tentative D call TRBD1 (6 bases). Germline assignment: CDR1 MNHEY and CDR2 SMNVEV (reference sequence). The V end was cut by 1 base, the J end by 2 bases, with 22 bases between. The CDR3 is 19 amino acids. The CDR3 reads CASSLFPSGTPLLTDTQYF. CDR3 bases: TGTGCCAGCAGTTTATTTCCCTCCGGGACACCACTCCTCACAGATACGCAGTATTTT.

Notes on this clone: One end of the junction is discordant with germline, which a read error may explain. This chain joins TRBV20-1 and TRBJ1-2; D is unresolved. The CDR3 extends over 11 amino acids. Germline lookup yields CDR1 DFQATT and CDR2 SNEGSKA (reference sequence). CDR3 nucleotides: TGCAGTGCTAGTGACGGCCTGGAATCACCCTTC. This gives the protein CSASDGLESPF.

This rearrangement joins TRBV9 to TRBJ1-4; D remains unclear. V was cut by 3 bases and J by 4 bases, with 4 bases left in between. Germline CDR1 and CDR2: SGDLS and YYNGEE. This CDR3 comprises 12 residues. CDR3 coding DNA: TGTGCCAGCAGCGGGGATAATGAAAAACTGTTTTTT. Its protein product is CASSGDNEKLFF.

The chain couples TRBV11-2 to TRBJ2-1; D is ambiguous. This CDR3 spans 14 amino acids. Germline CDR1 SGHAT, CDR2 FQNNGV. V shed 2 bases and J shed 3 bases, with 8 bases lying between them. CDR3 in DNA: TGTGCCAGCAGCTTACGCCCCGGCTACAATGAGCAGTTCTTC. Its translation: CASSLRPGYNEQFF.

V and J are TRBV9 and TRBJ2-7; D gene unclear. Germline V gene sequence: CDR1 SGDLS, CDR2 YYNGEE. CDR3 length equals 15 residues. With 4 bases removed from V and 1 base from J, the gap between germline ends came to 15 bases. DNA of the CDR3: TGTGCCAGCAGCCAGTGGGTGGGGAATTCCTACGAGCAGTACTTC. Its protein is CASSQWVGNSYEQYF.

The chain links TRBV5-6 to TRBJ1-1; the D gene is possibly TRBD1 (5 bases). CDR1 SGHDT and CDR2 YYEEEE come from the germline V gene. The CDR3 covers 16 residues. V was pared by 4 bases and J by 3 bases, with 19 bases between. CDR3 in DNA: TGTGCCAGCAGCCCCTGGACACTCCTCGTTTACACTGAAGCTTTCTTT. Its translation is CASSPWTLLVYTEAFF.

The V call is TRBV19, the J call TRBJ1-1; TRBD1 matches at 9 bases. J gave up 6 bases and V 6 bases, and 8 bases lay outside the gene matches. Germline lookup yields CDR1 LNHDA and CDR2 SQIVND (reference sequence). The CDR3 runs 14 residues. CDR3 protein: CASRELTGGAEAFF. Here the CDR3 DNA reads TGTGCCAGTAGGGAGTTGACAGGGGGAGCTGAAGCTTTCTTT.

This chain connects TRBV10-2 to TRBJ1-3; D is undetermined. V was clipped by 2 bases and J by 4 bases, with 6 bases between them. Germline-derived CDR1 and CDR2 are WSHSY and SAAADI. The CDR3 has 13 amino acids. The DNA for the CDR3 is TGCGCCAGCAGTGAGGCCTTGGGAAACACCATATATTTT. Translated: CASSEALGNTIYF.